Listed below are T cell receptor beta chains from one sample, sequenced in a study of T-cell reconstitution after alpha-beta-depleted transplantation in children. TCRdb analysed the PCR reads with MiXCR anew, one entry per CDR3 protein. The sample lists about 610,000 distinct CDR3 sequences; 25% to 30% were seen once. This material consisted of PBMCs, taken before TCRalphabeta/CD19-depleted stem cell transplant. The receptors come from a boy younger than two with Wiskott-Aldrich syndrome, due to receive a stem cell transplant. Each CDR3 is given with its conserved first and last residue. Each record gives: CDR3 DNA, CDR3 protein, J gene, V gene, clone size, D gene. The D gene is left open where the match is weak. Clone sizes are given selectively: once, few, many, or a class where the clone is expanded.

TGTGCCAGCAGCCAAGTTGGGGGACTAGTTGTGACCCAGTACTTC,CASSQVGGLVVTQYF,TRBJ2-5,TRBV14,few,TRBD2
TGCAGTGCTAGTGGGCCAGGCAGCGGTTATGAGGGTGAGCAGTACTTC,CSASGPGSGYEGEQYF,TRBJ2-7,TRBV20-1,NA,NA
TGTGCCAGTAGTTCCGTCCGGGGGACCAACTATGGCTACACCTTC,CASSSVRGTNYGYTF,TRBJ1-2,TRBV19,few,NA
TGCAGTGCTAGACGGGGGACGGAGACCCAGTACTTC,CSARRGTETQYF,TRBJ2-5,TRBV20-1,NA,NA
TGCAGTACCCGGAACAGGGGGACCGGCTATGGCTACACCTTC,CSTRNRGTGYGYTF,TRBJ1-2,TRBV20-1,NA,TRBD1
TGTGCCAGCAGTACAAGGAGGAGATCCTCTGGGGCCAACGTCCTGACTTTC,CASSTRRRSSGANVLTF,TRBJ2-6,TRBV27,NA,NA
TGTGCCAGCAGCTTGGCATTGACAGGGGCTCTTAACTATGGCTACACCTTC,CASSLALTGALNYGYTF,TRBJ1-2,TRBV7-2,NA,TRBD1
TGTGCCAGCAGCCTCTCACAGATGAACACTGAAGCTTTCTTT,CASSLSQMNTEAFF,TRBJ1-1,TRBV6-1,NA,NA
TGTGCCAGCAGCTTGGAAGTTATGGGGGAGACCCAGTACTTC,CASSLEVMGETQYF,TRBJ2-5,TRBV5-6,NA,NA
TGTGCCAGCAGCCAACTAGCGGGAGGGCTCTCCGGGGAGCTGTTTTTT,CASSQLAGGLSGELFF,TRBJ2-2,TRBV5-5,NA,TRBD2
TGTGCCAGCGGGACTATTAGCGGGAGAGCAAGAAGACCCAGTACTGGAGACTTC,CASGTISGRARRPSTGDF,TRBJ2-5,TRBV11-2,few,TRBD2
TGCGCCAGCAGCCTGAACGGGGCGGGGTACGAGCAGTACTTC,CASSLNGAGYEQYF,TRBJ2-7,TRBV5-1,NA,NA
TGTGCCACCAGCACCGGACTCTCCTACGAGCAGTACTTC,CATSTGLSYEQYF,TRBJ2-7,TRBV15,few,NA
TGCAGTGCTAGAGGGGGTTCCAACGAGCAGTACTTC,CSARGGSNEQYF,TRBJ2-7,TRBV20-1,once,NA
TGTGCCAGCAGGATGCGGTGGGAGGGGGCCTACAATGAGCAGTTCTTC,CASRMRWEGAYNEQFF,TRBJ2-1,TRBV27,few,NA
TGTGCCAGCAGTTTAACAGGGGCTCGGGAGACCCAGTACTTC,CASSLTGARETQYF,TRBJ2-5,TRBV28,many,TRBD1
TGTGCCAGCAGTTACACATCCACAGGGCTTCAGCCCCAGCATTTT,CASSYTSTGLQPQHF,TRBJ1-5,TRBV6-7,few,NA
TGTGCCAGCAGCTTAAATCGGGCGGGAGCTCGGGAGACCCAGTACTTC,CASSLNRAGARETQYF,TRBJ2-5,TRBV7-3,few,TRBD2
TGCAGTGCTAGAAACCCAGGGGGCGCCGACACCGGGGAGCTGTTTTTT,CSARNPGGADTGELFF,TRBJ2-2,TRBV20-1,few,TRBD1
TGTGCCAGCGGGGGTCGAAACCAGGGGAATGAGCAGTTCTTC,CASGGRNQGNEQFF,TRBJ2-1,TRBV7-9,NA,NA
TGTGCCTGGAGTGTAGGACTGAACACTGAAGCTTTCTTT,CAWSVGLNTEAFF,TRBJ1-1,TRBV30,few,NA
TGTGCCAGCAGCGTGAAGGAGGCAGCGTATGGCTACACCTTC,CASSVKEAAYGYTF,TRBJ1-2,TRBV9,few,NA
TGTGCCAGCAGCTTAGTCGGGACAGGGAAGAACACCGGGGAGCTGTTTTTT,CASSLVGTGKNTGELFF,TRBJ2-2,TRBV7-7,NA,TRBD1
TGCGCCACTCGTGGGACTAAAAAGCGCAATGAGCAGTTCTTC,CATRGTKKRNEQFF,TRBJ2-1,TRBV10-1,many,TRBD2
TGTGCCAGCAGTTACGATCCGGGACAGAGTTACGAGCAGTACTTC,CASSYDPGQSYEQYF,TRBJ2-7,TRBV6-5,NA,TRBD1
TGTGCCAGTAGTCCCACTAGTCGCTACGAGCAGTACTTC,CASSPTSRYEQYF,TRBJ2-7,TRBV19,NA,NA
TGTGCCAGCAGCTTAAGGGTTATGGGGGTGGAGACCCAGTACTTC,CASSLRVMGVETQYF,TRBJ2-5,TRBV7-9,few,NA
TGTGCCAGCAGCTCAACTAAACAGCTTTACAATGAGCAGTTCTTC,CASSSTKQLYNEQFF,TRBJ2-1,TRBV7-2,NA,NA
TGTGCCAGCAGTTTATCTTATGGTGTGGTGGAAGAGACCCAGTACTTC,CASSLSYGVVEETQYF,TRBJ2-5,TRBV27,few,NA
TGCGCCAGCAGCTTGCAAAGCGTACTATCTTCCGGCACGCAGTATTTT,CASSLQSVLSSGTQYF,TRBJ2-3,TRBV5-1,few,NA
TGTGCCAGCAGAGAGCGGACGGTCTCCTACAATGAGCAGTTCTTC,CASRERTVSYNEQFF,TRBJ2-1,TRBV2,few,NA
TGCAGTGCCCCCGGGACAGACTATGGCTACACCTTC,CSAPGTDYGYTF,TRBJ1-2,TRBV20-1,few,TRBD1
TGTGCCAGCAGCGTAGGCCTAGCGGGACGGCAGTACTTC,CASSVGLAGRQYF,TRBJ2-7,TRBV12-3/TRBV12-4,few,TRBD2
TGTGCCAGCACTCCTGTCCGAGGGGGTAGGGATCAGCCCCAGCATTTT,CASTPVRGGRDQPQHF,TRBJ1-5,TRBV28,few,NA
TGTGCCAGCAGCGTTAGCGGGTCACAAGAGACCCAGTACTTC,CASSVSGSQETQYF,TRBJ2-5,TRBV9,NA,TRBD2
TGTGCCAGCAGCGTAGCGGTCTCGGGCCCGAGCTCCTACAATGAGCAGTTCTTC,CASSVAVSGPSSYNEQFF,TRBJ2-1,TRBV9,NA,NA
TGCGCCAGCAGCGAGGAGAACAGGGGTGGGGCCAACGTCCTGACTTTC,CASSEENRGGANVLTF,TRBJ2-6,TRBV5-1,NA,TRBD1
TGTGCCAGCAGCCATGGACAGGTCTCTGGCTACACCTTC,CASSHGQVSGYTF,TRBJ1-2,TRBV6-6,NA,TRBD1
TGCAGTGCTGGGAGACTAGTAAGGGCCGTCTTCGACAATGAGCAGTTCTTC,CSAGRLVRAVFDNEQFF,TRBJ2-1,TRBV20-1,NA,NA
TGTGCCAGCTCGCCCCTTTTGGGACAGAACACTGAAGCTTTCTTT,CASSPLLGQNTEAFF,TRBJ1-1,TRBV18,NA,NA
TGCAGCGTTCTCCCCAGCTCCTACAATGAGCAGTTCTTC,CSVLPSSYNEQFF,TRBJ2-1,TRBV29-1,few,NA